These 5 T cell receptor beta chains share one sample of origin, sequenced in a study of T cell repertoires in ileal Crohn's disease (dated by TCRdb to the late 2010s). The protocol used for the library was the immunoSEQ multiplex PCR assay. TCRdb stores this immuneACCESS table with in-frame sequences only. Part of the clones is absent; in the studies checked, under half of the shortfall reflects unresolved V genes, and no reason is known for the rest. For this sample the table gives approximately 15,000 clones, of which more than 75% were detected only once. The ten largest clones capture 3.5% to 5% of the sample. What this sample's time point label stands for: inflamed ileum from the surgical specimen. The sequencing input was ileal tissue. Receptors were obtained from an adult with Crohn's disease.

This rearrangement joins TRBV15 to TRBJ2-1, with a tentative D call TRBD2 (6 bases). The germline V gene has CDR1 LNHNV and CDR2 YYDKDF (reference sequence). The CDR3 has 16 residues. The V end lost 8 bases, the J end lost 6 bases, and 23 bases lay between the germline ends. The CDR3 loop reads CATGTDSGGPSNEQFF. The CDR3 bases are TGTGCCACCGGGACTGACTCGGGCGGTCCCTCCAATGAGCAGTTCTTC.

The rearrangement joins TRBV5-1 to TRBJ2-2; TRBD1 matches 7 bases. The V and J ends lost 1 base and 6 bases, in that order; junction bases with no gene match: 9. Germline assignment: CDR1 SGHRS and CDR2 YFSETQ. The CDR3 is made up of 16 amino acids. CDR3 DNA: TGCGCCAGCAGCTTGCAACGAACAGGGGCCGCCGGGGAGCTGTTTTTT. Residues: CASSLQRTGAAGELFF.

A single count supports this clone. V usage is TRBV11-3 and J usage is TRBJ2-3; D possibly corresponds to TRBD1 (6 bases). Germline CDR1 SGHNT, CDR2 YENEEA. The V end was cut by 4 bases, the J end by 4 bases, with 12 bases between. This CDR3 contains 14 residues. CDR3 in amino acids: CASSSHREPDTQYF. CDR3 DNA: TGTGCCAGCAGCTCACACAGGGAACCAGATACGCAGTATTTT. The complete variable domain, with remaining parts taken from reference TRBV11-3 and TRBJ2-3, reads EAGVVQSPRYKIIEKKQPVAFWCNPISGHNTLYWYLQNLGQGPELLIRYENEEAVDDSQLPKDRFSAERLKGVDSTLKIQPAELGDSAVYLCASSSHREPDTQYFGPGTRLTVL.

This chain joins TRBV23-1 and TRBJ2-7, with TRBD2 matching 11 bases. TRBV23-1 is reported as an ORF; its role is uncertain. This CDR3 comprises 19 residues. The trim removed 2 bases at V and 1 base at J, leaving 13 bases unmatched. Written as DNA, the CDR3 is TGCGCCAGCAGTCAACATCGACTAGCGGGACCAACCCCTTCCTACGAGCAGTACTTC. Its translation: CASSQHRLAGPTPSYEQYF.

The chain has TRBV5-1 and TRBJ2-7; TRBD2 matches at 9 bases. The CDR3 is 16 amino acids. J lost 5 bases, V lost 0 bases, and 9 bases had no gene match. Germline V gives CDR1 SGHRS, CDR2 YFSETQ. The DNA for the CDR3 is TGCGCCAGCAGCTTGGGGGGCGGGGGGGCTTTCCACGAGCAGTACTTC. Its protein product is CASSLGGGGAFHEQYF.